This T cell receptor beta chain was documented in a study of CD8 T cells in Susac syndrome. Germline-derived CDR1 and CDR2 are SGHRS and YFSETQ. The V end was cut by 2 bases, the J end by 5 bases, with 10 bases between. The CDR3 runs 13 residues. When the RNA was reverse transcribed, random hexamers were used with an input of roughly 0.45 to 1 ug. Each CDR3 protein is one row after TCRdb ran MiXCR on the immunoSEQ multiplex PCR reads. The sample includes approximately 190,000 distinct CDR3 sequences, around 95% of them seen just once. V is TRBV5-1 and J is TRBJ1-2; D remains ambiguous. The clonotype originates from a human donor with Susac syndrome. Specimen: CD4+ T cells from PBMCs. Here the CDR3 DNA reads TGCGCCAGCAGCTTCGACCCTTCGTATGGCTACACCTTC. It is translated as CASSFDPSYGYTF.